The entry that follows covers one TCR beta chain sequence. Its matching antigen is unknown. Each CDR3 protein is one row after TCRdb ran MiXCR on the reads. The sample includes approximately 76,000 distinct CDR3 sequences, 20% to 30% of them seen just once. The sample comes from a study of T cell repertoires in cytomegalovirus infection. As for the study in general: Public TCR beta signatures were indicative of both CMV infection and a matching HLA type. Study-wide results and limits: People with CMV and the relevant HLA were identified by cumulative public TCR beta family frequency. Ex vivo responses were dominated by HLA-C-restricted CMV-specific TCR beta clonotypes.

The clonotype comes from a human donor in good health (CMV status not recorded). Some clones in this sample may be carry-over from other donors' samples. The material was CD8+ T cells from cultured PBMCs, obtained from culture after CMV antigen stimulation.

The CDR3: CASSPLTESSYEQYF. CDR3 nucleotide sequence: TGCGCCAGCAGCCCCCTGACAGAGAGCTCCTACGAGCAGTACTTC. The V call is TRBV5-1, the J call TRBJ2-7, with a weak D call TRBD1 (5 bases). The CDR3 spans 15 residues. Trimming pared 4 bases from V and 0 bases from J, leaving 14 bases between. The germline V gene encodes CDR1 SGHRS and CDR2 YFSETQ. Full variable domain (missing parts from reference TRBV5-1 and TRBJ2-7): KAGVTQTPRYLIKTRGQQVTLSCSPISGHRSVSWYQQTPGQGLQFLFEYFSETQRNKGNFPGRFSGRQFSNSRSEMNVSTLELGDSALYLCASSPLTESSYEQYFGPGTRLTVT.